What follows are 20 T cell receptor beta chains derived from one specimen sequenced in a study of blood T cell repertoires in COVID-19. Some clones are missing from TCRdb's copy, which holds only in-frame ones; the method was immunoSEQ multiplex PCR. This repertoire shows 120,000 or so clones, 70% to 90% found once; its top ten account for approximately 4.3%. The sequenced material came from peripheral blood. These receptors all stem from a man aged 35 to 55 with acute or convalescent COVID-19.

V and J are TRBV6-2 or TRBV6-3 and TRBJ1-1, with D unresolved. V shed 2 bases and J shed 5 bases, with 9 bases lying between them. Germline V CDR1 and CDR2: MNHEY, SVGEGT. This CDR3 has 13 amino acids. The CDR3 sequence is CASSYKLETEAFF. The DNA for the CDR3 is TGTGCCAGCAGTTACAAACTCGAAACTGAAGCTTTCTTT.

The CDR3 loop is CASSLETRPGQNTEAFF. For the CDR3, the DNA is TGTGCCAGCAGCTTAGAAACAAGGCCAGGTCAGAACACTGAAGCTTTCTTT. The chain uses TRBV7-9 and TRBJ1-1; no clear D. The V end was cut by 1 base, the J end by 1 base, with 16 bases between. This CDR3 contains 17 residues. Germline V gene data show CDR1 as SEHNR and CDR2 as FQNEAQ (reference sequence).

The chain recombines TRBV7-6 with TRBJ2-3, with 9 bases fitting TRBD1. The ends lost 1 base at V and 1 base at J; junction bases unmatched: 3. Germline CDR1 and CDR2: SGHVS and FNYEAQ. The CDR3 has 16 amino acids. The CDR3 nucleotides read TGTGCCAGCAGCTTAGGACGGACAGGGGGCACAGATACGCAGTATTTT. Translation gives CASSLGRTGGTDTQYF.

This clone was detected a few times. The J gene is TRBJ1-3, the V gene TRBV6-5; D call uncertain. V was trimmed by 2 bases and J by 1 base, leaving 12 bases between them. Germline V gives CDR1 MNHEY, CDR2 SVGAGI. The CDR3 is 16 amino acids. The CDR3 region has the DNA TGTGCCAGCAGTTACACAGACGGAATGTCTGGAAACACCATATATTTT. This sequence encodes CASSYTDGMSGNTIYF.

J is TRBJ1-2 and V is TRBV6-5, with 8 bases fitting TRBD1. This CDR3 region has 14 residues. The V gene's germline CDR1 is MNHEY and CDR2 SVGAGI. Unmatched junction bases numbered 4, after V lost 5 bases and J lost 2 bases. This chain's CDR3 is CASSQNRGNYGYTF. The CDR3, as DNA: TGTGCCAGCAGTCAAAACAGGGGGAACTATGGCTACACCTTC.

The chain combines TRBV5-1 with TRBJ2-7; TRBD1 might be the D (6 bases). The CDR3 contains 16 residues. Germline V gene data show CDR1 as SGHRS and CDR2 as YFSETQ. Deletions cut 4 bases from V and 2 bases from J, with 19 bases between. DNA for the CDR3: TGCGCCAGCAGCAGCCCCCGTCCGGGACAAGCCTACGAGCAGTACTTC. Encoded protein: CASSSPRPGQAYEQYF.

DNA of the CDR3: TGCGCCAGCAGCTCTACAGGGGGCGTTTTGGGAGGCTACACCTTC. Translation: CASSSTGGVLGGYTF. This chain connects TRBV5-1 to TRBJ1-2; 9 bases match TRBD1. Germline CDR1 reads SGHRS; CDR2 reads YFSETQ. This CDR3 is 15 amino acids long. The junction had 11 bases not matched to a gene; V was cut back by 3 bases and J by 8 bases.

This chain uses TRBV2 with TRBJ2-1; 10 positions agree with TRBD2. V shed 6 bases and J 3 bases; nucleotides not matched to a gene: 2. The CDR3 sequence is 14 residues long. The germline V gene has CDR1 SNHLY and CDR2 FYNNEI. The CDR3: CASRAGGVYNEQFF. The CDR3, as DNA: TGTGCCAGCAGAGCGGGAGGGGTCTACAATGAGCAGTTCTTC.

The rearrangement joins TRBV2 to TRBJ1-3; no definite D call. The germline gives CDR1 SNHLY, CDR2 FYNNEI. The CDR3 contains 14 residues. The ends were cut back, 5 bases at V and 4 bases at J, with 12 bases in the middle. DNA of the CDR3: TGTGCCAGCAGTTACATGCCGATGGGAAACACCATATATTTT. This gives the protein CASSYMPMGNTIYF.

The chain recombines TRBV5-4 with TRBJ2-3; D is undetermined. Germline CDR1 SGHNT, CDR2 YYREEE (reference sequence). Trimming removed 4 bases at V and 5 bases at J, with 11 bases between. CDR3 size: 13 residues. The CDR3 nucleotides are TGTGCCAGCAGCCCCCATCTCGGAGATACGCAGTATTTT. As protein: CASSPHLGDTQYF.

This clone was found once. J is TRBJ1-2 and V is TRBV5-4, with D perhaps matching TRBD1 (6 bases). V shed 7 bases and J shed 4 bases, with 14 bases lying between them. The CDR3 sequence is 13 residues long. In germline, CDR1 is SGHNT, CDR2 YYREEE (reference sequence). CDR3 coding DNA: TGTGCCAGCCTACAGGGTGACGGCTATGGCTACACCTTC. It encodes CASLQGDGYGYTF.

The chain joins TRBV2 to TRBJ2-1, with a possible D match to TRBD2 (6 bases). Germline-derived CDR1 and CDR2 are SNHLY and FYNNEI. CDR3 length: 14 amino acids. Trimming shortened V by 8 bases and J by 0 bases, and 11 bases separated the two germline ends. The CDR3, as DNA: TGTGCCAGCTCATGGAGGGGCTCCTACAATGAGCAGTTCTTC. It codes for CASSWRGSYNEQFF. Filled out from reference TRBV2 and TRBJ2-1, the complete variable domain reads EPEVTQTPSHQVTQMGQEVILRCVPISNHLYFYWYRQILGQKVEFLVSFYNNEISEKSEIFDDQFSVERPDGSNFTLKIRSTKLEDSAMYFCASSWRGSYNEQFFGPGTRLTVL.

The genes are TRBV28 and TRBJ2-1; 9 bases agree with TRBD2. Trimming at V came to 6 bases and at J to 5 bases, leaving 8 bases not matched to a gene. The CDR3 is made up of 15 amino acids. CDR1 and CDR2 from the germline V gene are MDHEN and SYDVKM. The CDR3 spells CASSHWLAGHNEQFF. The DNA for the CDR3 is TGTGCCAGCAGCCACTGGCTAGCGGGGCACAATGAGCAGTTCTTC. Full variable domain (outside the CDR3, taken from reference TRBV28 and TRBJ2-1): DVKVTQSSRYLVKRTGEKVFLECVQDMDHENMFWYRQDPGLGLRLIYFSYDVKMKEKGDIPEGYSVSREKKERFSLILESASTNQTSMYLCASSHWLAGHNEQFFGPGTRLTVL.

The DNA of the CDR3 is TGTGCCAGCAGCTACCCGGCTAGCAGATCAGAAGAGACCCAGTACTTC. As protein: CASSYPASRSEETQYF. The rearrangement joins TRBV5-5 to TRBJ2-5; D is possibly TRBD2 (5 bases). Germline CDR1 is SGHKS and CDR2 is YYEKEE (reference sequence). The ends were cut back, 3 bases at V and 3 bases at J, with 18 bases in the middle. The CDR3 consists of 16 residues.

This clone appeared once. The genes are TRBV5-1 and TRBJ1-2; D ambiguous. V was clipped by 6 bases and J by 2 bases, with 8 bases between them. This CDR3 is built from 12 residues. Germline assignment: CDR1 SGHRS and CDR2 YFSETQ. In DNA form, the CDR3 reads TGCGCCAGCACGGAGGGAAACTATGGCTACACCTTC. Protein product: CASTEGNYGYTF.

The CDR3 protein is CASSSRTGVADTQYF. The CDR3 region has the DNA TGTGCCAGCAGCTCCCGGACAGGGGTTGCAGATACGCAGTATTTT. The chain recombines TRBV7-9 with TRBJ2-3; 9 bases are a match to TRBD1. The CDR3 consists of 15 residues. V was clipped by 4 bases and J by 4 bases; unmatched bases: 6. Looked up from germline, CDR1 is SEHNR and CDR2 is FQNEAQ (reference sequence).

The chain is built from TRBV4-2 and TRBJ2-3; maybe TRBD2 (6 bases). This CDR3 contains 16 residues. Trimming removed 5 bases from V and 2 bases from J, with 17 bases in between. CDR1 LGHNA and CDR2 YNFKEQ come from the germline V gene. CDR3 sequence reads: CASSEAPRGSTDTQYF. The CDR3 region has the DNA TGTGCCAGCAGCGAAGCCCCTCGGGGGTCCACAGATACGCAGTATTTT.

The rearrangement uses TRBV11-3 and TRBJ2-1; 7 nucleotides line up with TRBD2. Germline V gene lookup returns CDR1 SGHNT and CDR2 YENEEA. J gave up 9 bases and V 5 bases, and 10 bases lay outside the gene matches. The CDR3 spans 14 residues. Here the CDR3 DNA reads TGTGCCAGCAGCAATCGGGACTCGGGGGGTGAGCAGTTCTTC. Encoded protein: CASSNRDSGGEQFF.

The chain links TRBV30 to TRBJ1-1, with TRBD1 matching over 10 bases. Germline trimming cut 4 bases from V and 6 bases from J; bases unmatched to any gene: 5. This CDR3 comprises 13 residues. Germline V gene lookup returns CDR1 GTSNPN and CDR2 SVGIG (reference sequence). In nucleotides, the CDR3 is TGTGCCTGGACAGGACAGGGGGGTCCTGAAGCTTTCTTT. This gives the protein CAWTGQGGPEAFF.

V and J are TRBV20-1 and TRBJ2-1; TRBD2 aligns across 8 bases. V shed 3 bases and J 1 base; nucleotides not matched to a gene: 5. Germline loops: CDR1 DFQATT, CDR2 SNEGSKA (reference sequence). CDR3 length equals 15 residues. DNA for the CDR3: TGCAGTGCTAGTGAACTAGCGGAGTCCTACAATGAGCAGTTCTTC. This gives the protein CSASELAESYNEQFF.